The 30 T cell receptor beta chains below all came from one sample that was sequenced in a study of beta chain features in type 1 diabetes (dated by TCRdb to 2016 to 2019). Libraries were constructed by the immunoSEQ multiplex PCR assay. All of the isolated RNA was reverse transcribed with the High Capacity cDNA Reverse Transcription Kit, so expressed TCRB transcripts were sequenced. This is the immuneACCESS table as TCRdb keeps it, with only in-frame sequences that have V and J called. A part of the clones is gone; compared with another copy, unresolved V genes explain less than half, and the rest is unexplained. The sample table shows roughly 400,000 clones, and 9.6% are seen once. The ten top clones hold roughly 0.6% of the sample. These receptors have no identified antigens. The research as a whole found: In all four CD4+ subsets, TCRB CDR3 length was moderately but significantly shorter in type 1 diabetes patients.

The specimen sequenced was central memory CD4+ T cells from blood. Receptors originate from a man aged 25 to 40 with type 1 diabetes.

This clone was seen a few times. The gene calls are TRBV28 and TRBJ1-5, with D possibly being TRBD1 (6 bases). The CDR3 consists of 12 residues. Germline V gives CDR1 MDHEN, CDR2 SYDVKM. Trimming took off 6 bases at V and 7 bases at J, with 10 bases between the two ends. The CDR3 coding sequence is TGTGCCAGCAGGGGAGGGGGGCAGCCCCAGCATTTT. It codes for CASRGGGQPQHF.

This clone has at least ten counts. The chain is built from TRBV7-8 and TRBJ2-4; TRBD1 might be the D (5 bases). Trimming removed 1 base at V and 9 bases at J, with 13 bases between. The CDR3 length is 14 residues. Germline V CDR1 and CDR2: SGHVS, FQNEAQ. In DNA form, the CDR3 reads TGTGCCAGCAGCTTAGGGCAGGGAAGGGGCATTCAGTACTTC. Translated, it gives CASSLGQGRGIQYF.

Many counts were recorded for this clone. This rearrangement joins TRBV5-4 to TRBJ2-6; maybe TRBD1 (7 bases). The V end was cut by 4 bases, the J end by 1 base, with 18 bases between. The CDR3 spans 18 residues. Looked up from germline, CDR1 is SGHNT and CDR2 is YYREEE (reference sequence). The CDR3 DNA sequence: TGTGCCAGCAGCGGAGGGACAGTCCTAGCATCTGGGGCCAACGTCCTGACTTTC. The encoded protein is CASSGGTVLASGANVLTF.

This clone showed up many times. This rearrangement joins TRBV15 to TRBJ2-5; the match to TRBD2 covers 8 bases. Unmatched junction bases numbered 8, after V lost 5 bases and J lost 3 bases. This CDR3 has 15 residues. Germline V gene sequence: CDR1 LNHNV, CDR2 YYDKDF (reference sequence). The CDR3 loop is CATSRLGTSEETQYF. CDR3 nucleotide sequence: TGTGCCACCAGCCGCCTAGGGACTAGTGAAGAGACCCAGTACTTC.

This clone was seen at least ten times. This chain uses TRBV7-2 with TRBJ1-5; tentative D call: TRBD1 (5 bases). Germline assignment: CDR1 SGHTA and CDR2 FQGNSA. The CDR3 has 15 residues. Trimming pared 5 bases from V and 5 bases from J, leaving 16 bases between. CDR3 region: CASSHSGGRDQPQHF. Written as DNA, the CDR3 is TGTGCCAGCAGCCATTCGGGGGGTCGGGATCAGCCCCAGCATTTT.

This clone was found a few times. The chain recombines TRBV5-4 with TRBJ2-2, with TRBD2 as a possible D gene (6 bases). Trimming shortened V by 4 bases and J by 0 bases, and 7 bases separated the two germline ends. Germline CDR1 is SGHNT and CDR2 is YYREEE (reference sequence). This CDR3 has 14 residues. Written as DNA, the CDR3 is TGTGCCAGCAGCCGGGAGTCGAACACCGGGGAGCTGTTTTTT. Amino acids: CASSRESNTGELFF.

This clone has a handful of counts. This chain uses TRBV7-6 with TRBJ1-1; D is uncertain. V was clipped by 1 base and J by 2 bases, with 5 bases between them. The CDR3 sequence is 13 residues long. Germline lookup yields CDR1 SGHVS and CDR2 FNYEAQ. CDR3 residues: CASSLEQNTEAFF. In nucleotides, the CDR3 is TGTGCCAGCAGCTTAGAACAAAACACTGAAGCTTTCTTT. The whole variable domain, remainder taken from reference TRBV7-6 and TRBJ1-1, is GAGVSQSPRYKVTKRGQDVALRCDPISGHVSLYWYRQALGQGPEFLTYFNYEAQQDKSGLPNDRFSAERPEGSISTLTIQRTEQRDSAMYRCASSLEQNTEAFFGQGTRLTVV.

This clone has a count of ten or more. J is TRBJ2-7 and V is TRBV4-3; D is unclear. The V end was cut by 6 bases, the J end by 3 bases, with 18 bases between. CDR3 length equals 15 residues. Germline V lookup: CDR1 LGHNA, CDR2 YSLEER. CDR3 loop: CASSLRTDPVYEQYF. The CDR3 DNA follows: TGCGCCAGCAGTCTCAGGACGGATCCCGTCTACGAGCAGTACTTC.

This clone occurred a few times. The chain couples TRBV11-1 to TRBJ2-5, with 8 nucleotides matching TRBD1. The last part of the DNA fits TRBJ2-7 better; the J call may be wrong. From germline, CDR1 is SGHAT and CDR2 FQDESV (reference sequence). The CDR3 contains 14 residues. In DNA form, the CDR3 reads TGTGCCAGCAGCCCGAGGACAGGGAGACCCGAGCAGTACTTC. Amino acid sequence: CASSPRTGRPEQYF.

The rearrangement links TRBV19 to TRBJ2-7; tentative D call: TRBD1 (6 bases). Trimming stripped 3 bases from V and 5 bases from J, with 11 bases between. The CDR3 spans 13 residues. Germline CDR1 reads LNHDA; CDR2 reads SQIVND (reference sequence). Here the CDR3 reads CASSIPRGHEQYF. The CDR3 bases are TGTGCCAGTAGTATTCCCAGGGGCCACGAGCAGTACTTC.

The chain employs TRBV7-3 and TRBJ2-2; TRBD1 matches 8 bases. The CDR3 covers 16 residues. V shed 6 bases, J shed 1 base, and the junction held 7 bases outside the gene matches. The germline V gene has CDR1 SGHTA and CDR2 FQGTGA. The CDR3, as DNA: TGTGCCAGCAGACCCGGGGACAGGCAGAACACCGGGGAGCTGTTTTTT. It translates to CASRPGDRQNTGELFF.

The V and J genes are TRBV2 and TRBJ2-5; TRBD1 is a possible D gene (6 bases). There are 11 residues in the CDR3. Germline CDR1 SNHLY, CDR2 FYNNEI. Trimming took 7 bases from V and 7 from J, leaving 10 bases between them. This chain's CDR3 is CASTEGGTQYF. In nucleotides, the CDR3 is TGTGCCAGCACCGAAGGGGGGACCCAGTACTTC. Full variable domain (rest looked up from reference TRBV2 and TRBJ2-5): EPEVTQTPSHQVTQMGQEVILRCVPISNHLYFYWYRQILGQKVEFLVSFYNNEISEKSEIFDDQFSVERPDGSNFTLKIRSTKLEDSAMYFCASTEGGTQYFGPGTRLLVL.

This clone was seen many times. One junction end disagrees with the germline gene, perhaps due to a read error. The chain couples TRBV7-9 to TRBJ2-1; D perhaps matches TRBD1 (6 bases). Per the germline V gene, CDR1 is SEHNR and CDR2 is FQNEAQ (reference sequence). This CDR3 contains 12 residues. CDR3 in amino acids: CASSRTDRVPLF. DNA of the CDR3: TGTGCCAGCAGCCGAACGGACAGAGTACCCCTCTTC.

The chain recombines TRBV7-2 with TRBJ2-2; 7 bases map to TRBD2. The germline V gene encodes CDR1 SGHTA and CDR2 FQGNSA. The CDR3 is 14 amino acids. Unmatched junction bases numbered 1, after V lost 6 bases and J lost 0 bases. The CDR3 region is CASSSGSNTGELFF. CDR3 sequence (DNA): TGTGCCAGCAGTAGCGGGTCGAACACCGGGGAGCTGTTTTTT.

This clone was detected only a few times. The chain joins TRBV10-3 to TRBJ2-1; 9 bases fit TRBD1. CDR1 ENHRY and CDR2 SYGVKD come from the germline V gene. The CDR3 loop spans 15 amino acids. V lost 2 bases and J lost 9; bases outside the gene matches: 8. The CDR3 DNA sequence: TGTGCCATCAGTGAGGGCAGGACAGGGGTGCCTGAGCAGTTCTTC. Its protein product is CAISEGRTGVPEQFF.

This clone was counted many times. The chain employs TRBV27 and TRBJ1-1, with D perhaps matching TRBD1 (6 bases). The CDR3 is 11 amino acids. Germline V CDR1 and CDR2: MNHEY, SMNVEV (reference sequence). With 5 bases removed from V and 7 bases from J, the gap between germline ends came to 8 bases. The CDR3 DNA reads TGTGCCAGCAGTCCGGACAGTGAAGCTTTCTTT. Translating gives CASSPDSEAFF.

Concerning this clone itself: No DNA is shown, since the ends of the CDR3 on it are uncertain; the CDR3 is the one TCRdb lists. This chain uses TRBV30 with TRBJ2-4; the D segment call TRBD1 is taken from the table without a DNA check. The CDR3 totals 14 residues, both ends included. Germline V gene data show CDR1 as GTSNPN and CDR2 as SVGIG (reference sequence). The CDR3 sequence: CAWSVGGGSDRAYF.

In this sample, this clone turned up a few times. The J gene is TRBJ2-7, the V gene TRBV29-1; D may match TRBD1 or TRBD2 (6 bases each). Germline V CDR1 and CDR2: SQVTM, ANQGSEA. Trimming took off 1 base at V and 5 bases at J, with 21 bases between the two ends. The CDR3 is 16 amino acids. DNA for the CDR3: TGCAGCGTTGAAGCGGGGACTTTCGGGGGCGGGAACGAGCAGTACTTC. Protein sequence: CSVEAGTFGGGNEQYF.

This clone was counted a few times. The chain combines TRBV7-3 with TRBJ2-4; D ambiguous. Germline lookup yields CDR1 SGHTA and CDR2 FQGTGA. V lost 2 bases, J lost 1 base, and 6 bases lay in between. This CDR3 has 14 amino acids. For the CDR3, the DNA is TGTGCCAGCAGCTTATCCCCGGCCAAAAACATTCAGTACTTC. Its protein product is CASSLSPAKNIQYF.

V gene TRBV19 combines with J gene TRBJ2-2, with D possibly TRBD1 on 6 matching bases. The CDR3 runs 16 residues. Germline V gene sequence: CDR1 LNHDA, CDR2 SQIVND (reference sequence). V was cut by 3 bases and J by 2 bases, with 13 bases left in between. The CDR3 reads CASSIGQGYNTGELFF. The DNA for the CDR3 is TGTGCCAGTAGTATCGGGCAGGGGTACAACACCGGGGAGCTGTTTTTT. The full variable domain, in which reference TRBV19 and TRBJ2-2 provide the parts outside the CDR3, is DGGITQSPKYLFRKEGQNVTLSCEQNLNHDAMYWYRQDPGQGLRLIYYSQIVNDFQKGDIAEGYSVSREKKESFPLTVTSAQKNPTAFYLCASSIGQGYNTGELFFGEGSRLTVL.

This clone turned up a few times. The chain joins TRBV2 to TRBJ2-1, with D perhaps TRBD2 (6 bases). The germline V gene has CDR1 SNHLY and CDR2 FYNNEI. Trimming cost V 6 bases and J 6 bases, with 15 bases left between them. The CDR3 totals 14 residues. CDR3 coding DNA: TGTGCCAGCAGCGGGACTGCTTTTTCCAATGAGCAGTTCTTC. It codes for CASSGTAFSNEQFF.

In its sample, this clone was seen many times. The sample carries other DNA sequences with the same CDR3. This chain uses TRBV10-3 with TRBJ1-2; TRBD1 might be the D (5 bases). The ends were cut back, 0 bases at V and 8 bases at J, with 10 bases in the middle. This CDR3 has 13 amino acids. CDR1 and CDR2 (germline): ENHRY, SYGVKD. CDR3 loop: CAISESGDGGYTF. CDR3 nucleotides: TGTGCCATCAGTGAGTCGGGGGATGGCGGCTACACCTTC.

The chain links TRBV20-1 to TRBJ2-1; no clear D gene. The germline gives CDR1 DFQATT, CDR2 SNEGSKA (reference sequence). There are 10 residues in the CDR3. V lost 1 base, J lost 8 bases, and 3 bases lay in between. The CDR3 DNA reads as TGCAGTGCTAGAGCGGATGAGCAGTTCTTC. Encoded protein: CSARADEQFF.

In its sample, this clone was seen a few times. The V call is TRBV27, the J call TRBJ1-2; no definite D call. The CDR3 is 16 amino acids. The V end lost 5 bases, the J end lost 4 bases, and 20 bases lay between the germline ends. Germline assignment: CDR1 MNHEY and CDR2 SMNVEV (reference sequence). CDR3 nucleotide sequence: TGTGCCAGCAGTCCTTCAGGAGGAGGGAGGATCTATGGCTACACCTTC. It specifies CASSPSGGGRIYGYTF.

This clone was detected a few times. V and J are TRBV5-1 and TRBJ2-7; weak D call: TRBD1 (6 bases). Germline CDR1 reads SGHRS; CDR2 reads YFSETQ. V lost 0 bases and J lost 2, with 12 bases in between. This CDR3 has 15 amino acids. The CDR3 coding sequence is TGCGCCAGCAGCTTGGTGACAGGTGGGACCTACGAGCAGTACTTC. Protein product: CASSLVTGGTYEQYF. The complete variable domain, with remaining parts taken from reference TRBV5-1 and TRBJ2-7, reads KAGVTQTPRYLIKTRGQQVTLSCSPISGHRSVSWYQQTPGQGLQFLFEYFSETQRNKGNFPGRFSGRQFSNSRSEMNVSTLELGDSALYLCASSLVTGGTYEQYFGPGTRLTVT.

This clone was found many times. The J gene is TRBJ1-1, the V gene TRBV28; no clear D gene. The V gene's germline CDR1 is MDHEN and CDR2 SYDVKM. The CDR3 has 12 residues. V lost 11 bases to trimming and J lost 3 bases, with 13 bases between them. CDR3 sequence: CAAGGMHTEAFF. The CDR3 bases are TGTGCCGCAGGCGGGATGCACACTGAAGCTTTCTTT.

This clone was observed a few times. The chain combines TRBV11-2 with TRBJ1-1; D remains unclear. The CDR3 is 12 residues long. CDR1 SGHAT and CDR2 FQNNGV come from the germline V gene. V shed 3 bases and J shed 5 bases, with 7 bases lying between them. In DNA form, the CDR3 reads TGTGCCAGCAGCTTCCAGGAAACTGAAGCTTTCTTT. This translates into CASSFQETEAFF.

This clone occurred many times. CDR3 region: CSVEFRGSPDTQYF. CDR3 in DNA: TGCAGCGTTGAATTTAGAGGGTCCCCAGATACGCAGTATTTT. The chain employs TRBV29-1 and TRBJ2-3; D is possibly TRBD2 (5 bases). Per the germline V gene, CDR1 is SQVTM and CDR2 is ANQGSEA. The length of the CDR3 is 14 residues. The ends were cut back, 2 bases at V and 4 bases at J, with 13 bases in the middle.

The V call is TRBV10-3, the J call TRBJ2-7; 9 bases align to TRBD2. With V trimmed by 2 bases and J by 3 bases, 2 bases remained unmatched. CDR3 size: 14 residues. CDR1 ENHRY and CDR2 SYGVKD come from the germline V gene. For the CDR3, the DNA is TGTGCCATCAGTGAGGGGACTAGCCTCTACGAGCAGTACTTC. The encoded protein is CAISEGTSLYEQYF.

A few counts support this clone. V and J are TRBV7-2 and TRBJ2-2; D may be TRBD1 or TRBD2 (5 bases each). This CDR3 is 17 amino acids long. Germline loops: CDR1 SGHTA, CDR2 FQGNSA. With 7 bases removed from V and 6 bases from J, the gap between germline ends came to 24 bases. CDR3 sequence (DNA): TGTGCCAGCACCCCCCAGGTGGCAGGGAGTCGGGCCGGGGAGCTGTTTTTT. Its translation is CASTPQVAGSRAGELFF.